This T cell receptor (beta chain) emerged from a study of blood T cell repertoires in COVID-19. Study-level information: T cells, B-cell-depleted T cells, or PBMCs provided the cDNA or gDNA that served as material.

Living in about two dozen US areas, the participants were between 18 and 89 years of age. Cohorts were determined from participant-reported clinical history. In the original processing: Estimation of nucleated cell counts relied on the amplification of reference gene primers. The protocol was immunoSEQ multiplex PCR, while the TCRdb copy is restricted to in-frame clones and leaves out a portion. That table furnishes V, J and clone size, whereas the DNA furnished D and trimming. The sample carries more than 200,000 clones, around 84% recorded once. V dropped 0 bases and J dropped 5 bases, with 10 bases sitting between them. This CDR3 region has 13 residues. The V gene's germline CDR1 is SQVTM and CDR2 ANQGSEA.

This clonotype was obtained from a woman between 35 and 50 years old with acute COVID-19. The chain links TRBV29-1 to TRBJ1-1, with a weak D call TRBD1 (5 bases). The sequenced sample was PBMCs or T cells enriched from blood (not recorded which). The CDR3 is CSVEEAEGTEAFF. CDR3 sequence (DNA): TGCAGCGTTGAAGAGGCGGAGGGGACTGAAGCTTTCTTT. The full variable domain, in which reference TRBV29-1 and TRBJ1-1 provide the parts outside the CDR3, is SAVISQKPSRDICQRGTSLTIQCQVDSQVTMMFWYRQQPGQSLTLIATANQGSEATYESGFVIDKFPISRPNLTFSTLTVSNMSPEDSSIYLCSVEEAEGTEAFFGQGTRLTVV.